The next 18 T cell receptor beta chains were all read from a single sample in a study of T cell changes during pregnancy in multiple sclerosis. The method was immunoSEQ multiplex PCR; TCRdb's version includes in-frame clones alone and lacks a portion of them. The data contain tens of thousands of clones, roughly 90% of them singletons. The sample consisted of peripheral blood, taken after pregnancy. Receptor source: a female donor in good health, enrolled as a control in a pregnancy study.

The V gene is TRBV10-3, the J gene TRBJ1-6; TRBD1 aligns across 8 bases. This CDR3 region has 15 residues. Trimming at V came to 2 bases and at J to 6 bases, leaving 3 bases not matched to a gene. Germline-derived CDR1 and CDR2 are ENHRY and SYGVKD. This chain's CDR3 is CAISEGTGANSPLHF. The CDR3 nucleotides read TGTGCCATCAGTGAGGGGACAGGCGCTAATTCACCCCTCCACTTT.

V and J are TRBV2 and TRBJ1-1, with TRBD1 identical over 8 bases. The J segment lost 0 bases and the V segment lost 5 bases, leaving 17 bases of the junction unmatched. CDR1 and CDR2 (germline): SNHLY, FYNNEI. The CDR3 loop spans 19 amino acids. The CDR3 DNA follows: TGTGCCAGCAGTAGACGGACAGGGATACTCGGTGAGGTGAACACTGAAGCTTTCTTT. Its protein is CASSRRTGILGEVNTEAFF.

The J gene is TRBJ2-7, the V gene TRBV7-8; TRBD2 matches at 10 bases. The J segment lost 6 bases and the V segment lost 3 bases, leaving 8 bases of the junction unmatched. Germline V gives CDR1 SGHVS, CDR2 FQNEAQ. The CDR3 contains 15 residues. The DNA for the CDR3 is TGTGCCAGCAGCTTTTTAGCGGGAGGCCCTACCGAGCAGTACTTC. Translation: CASSFLAGGPTEQYF. Full variable domain (rest looked up from reference TRBV7-8 and TRBJ2-7): GAGVSQSPRYKVAKRGQDVALRCDPISGHVSLFWYQQALGQGPEFLTYFQNEAQLDKSGLPSDRFFAERPEGSVSTLKIQRTQQEDSAVYLCASSFLAGGPTEQYFGPGTRLTVT.

The rearrangement links TRBV5-1 to TRBJ2-7; 7 bases are a match to TRBD2. V lost 5 bases and J lost 0; bases outside the gene matches: 8. Germline-derived CDR1 and CDR2 are SGHRS and YFSETQ. The CDR3 is 15 residues long. This chain's CDR3 is CASRFGGGGSYEQYF. As DNA, the CDR3 is TGCGCCAGCAGGTTTGGTGGGGGGGGCTCCTACGAGCAGTACTTC.

The V and J genes are TRBV6-1 and TRBJ1-2; TRBD1 might be the D (6 bases). Trimming cost V 1 base and J 4 bases, with 13 bases left between them. The CDR3 consists of 15 residues. Germline V gene sequence: CDR1 MNHNS, CDR2 SASEGT. CDR3 nucleotide sequence: TGTGCCAGCAGTGAAGGTCGGGGGGCGGGCTATGGCTACACCTTC. This codes for CASSEGRGAGYGYTF.

V usage is TRBV25-1 and J usage is TRBJ2-1, with 13 bases matching TRBD2. Trimming took 2 bases from V and 8 from J; bases not matched to a gene: 3. The CDR3 has 15 residues. Germline values: CDR1 MGHDK, CDR2 SYGVNS. The CDR3 nucleotides are TGTGCCAGCAGTGAAACTAGCGGGAGGGGGGATGAGCAGTTCTTC. It translates to CASSETSGRGDEQFF.

This rearrangement joins TRBV7-2 to TRBJ2-7; possibly TRBD2 for D (5 bases). CDR3 length: 13 amino acids. Germline CDR1 SGHTA, CDR2 FQGNSA. V lost 0 bases, J lost 7 bases, and 10 bases lay in between. The CDR3 reads CASSLARTGEQYF. CDR3 nucleotides: TGTGCCAGCAGCTTAGCTCGTACGGGGGAGCAGTACTTC.

This clone was picked up a small number of times. The chain employs TRBV6-1 and TRBJ1-1; tentatively, D is TRBD1 (6 bases). V gave up 2 bases and J gave up 7 bases, with 17 bases separating them. Germline assignment: CDR1 MNHNS and CDR2 SASEGT. The CDR3 loop spans 15 amino acids. Here the CDR3 reads CASSELGDINFEAFF. CDR3 DNA: TGTGCCAGCAGTGAATTAGGGGACATAAATTTTGAAGCTTTCTTT.

V and J are TRBV2 and TRBJ2-7, with TRBD1 matching 7 bases. CDR1 is SNHLY, CDR2 FYNNEI, per germline. CDR3 length: 11 residues. With 6 bases clipped from V and 5 bases from J, the junction kept 1 base outside the gene matches. CDR3 coding DNA: TGTGCCAGCAGCGACAGGGACGAGCAGTACTTC. Protein: CASSDRDEQYF.

The rearrangement uses TRBV27 and TRBJ2-5, with 14 bases fitting TRBD2. Germline trimming cut 0 bases from V and 1 base from J; bases unmatched to any gene: 7. The CDR3 consists of 19 residues. Germline CDR1 is MNHEY and CDR2 is SMNVEV (reference sequence). CDR3 amino acids: CASSLSGLAGGLSQETQYF. The CDR3 nucleotides read TGTGCCAGCAGTTTATCCGGACTAGCGGGAGGCCTTTCCCAAGAGACCCAGTACTTC.

The chain uses TRBV27 and TRBJ2-1; TRBD2 aligns across 14 bases. CDR1 is MNHEY, CDR2 SMNVEV, per germline (reference sequence). With 3 bases clipped from V and 6 bases from J, the junction kept 1 base outside the gene matches. This CDR3 contains 15 residues. The CDR3 DNA reads TGTGCCAGCAGTTTGACTAGCGGGGGGGCCAATGAGCAGTTCTTC. It translates to CASSLTSGGANEQFF.

This clone was counted between two and nine times. The chain joins TRBV18 to TRBJ2-1; no reliable D call. Trimming shortened V by 2 bases and J by 10 bases, and 9 bases separated the two germline ends. Germline CDR1 reads KGHSH; CDR2 reads LQKENI. This CDR3 comprises 12 residues. CDR3 region: CASSPSVEEQFF. CDR3 DNA sequence: TGTGCCAGCTCACCAAGCGTCGAGGAGCAGTTCTTC.

V is TRBV29-1 and J is TRBJ2-7; 9 bases map to TRBD1. The CDR3 extends over 11 amino acids. Germline trimming cut 8 bases from V and 6 bases from J; bases unmatched to any gene: 5. Germline CDR1 SQVTM, CDR2 ANQGSEA. CDR3 protein: CSTGQGSEQYF. The CDR3 DNA reads as TGCAGCACGGGACAGGGCAGCGAGCAGTACTTC.

This chain connects TRBV7-8 to TRBJ1-2; 7 nucleotides line up with TRBD1. Germline assignment: CDR1 SGHVS and CDR2 FQNEAQ. The junction had 4 bases not matched to a gene; V was cut back by 3 bases and J by 6 bases. The CDR3 contains 13 residues. The CDR3 DNA reads as TGTGCCAGCAGCTTTGACAGGGCCCATGGCTACACCTTC. Encoded protein: CASSFDRAHGYTF.

V is TRBV5-1 and J is TRBJ1-6; 8 bases map to TRBD1. Per germline, CDR1 SGHRS and CDR2 YFSETQ. The V gene end was trimmed by 4 bases and the J gene end by 8 bases; junction bases not matched to a gene: 8. The CDR3 contains 15 residues. CDR3 in amino acids: CASSRVGQGDSPLHF. The CDR3 DNA sequence: TGCGCCAGCAGCCGGGTAGGACAGGGAGATTCACCCCTCCACTTT. Together with reference TRBV5-1 and TRBJ1-6, the CDR3 gives the full variable domain: KAGVTQTPRYLIKTRGQQVTLSCSPISGHRSVSWYQQTPGQGLQFLFEYFSETQRNKGNFPGRFSGRQFSNSRSEMNVSTLELGDSALYLCASSRVGQGDSPLHFGNGTRLTVT.

The chain couples TRBV29-1 to TRBJ2-1; D ambiguous. The CDR3 loop spans 13 amino acids. Per germline, CDR1 SQVTM and CDR2 ANQGSEA. V lost 5 bases, J lost 7 bases, and 15 bases lay in between. The CDR3 bases are TGCAGCGTTATTGACATGAGTGGGAATGAGCAGTTCTTC. Residues: CSVIDMSGNEQFF.

J is TRBJ1-5 and V is TRBV27; TRBD1 is a possible D gene (6 bases). Trimming removed 4 bases at V and 4 bases at J, with 11 bases between. The CDR3 length is 14 residues. From germline, CDR1 is MNHEY and CDR2 SMNVEV (reference sequence). CDR3 nucleotide sequence: TGTGCCAGCAGTTACAGGGCCGGGAATCAGCCCCAGCATTTT. It translates to CASSYRAGNQPQHF.

V usage is TRBV30 and J usage is TRBJ2-7; 7 bases fit TRBD2. This CDR3 comprises 14 residues. Trimming took 2 bases from V and 2 from J; bases not matched to a gene: 6. In germline, CDR1 is GTSNPN, CDR2 SVGIG (reference sequence). The chain's CDR3 is CAWSPLADPYEQYF. Written as DNA, the CDR3 is TGTGCCTGGAGTCCGCTAGCGGACCCCTACGAGCAGTACTTC.